These 26 T cell receptor beta chains came from one sample sequenced in a study of T cells expressing NK-cell markers. TCRdb reprocessed the 5' RACE reads and reports one entry per CDR3 protein, with no DNA. The data include more than 90,000 distinct CDR3 sequences; the top ten clones carry approximately 17%. The sequencing sample was made of blood T cells: a sorted CD56 or NKG2C T cell subset, CD4+ or CD8+ T cells, or bulk PBMC T cells (not recorded which). These receptors all stem from a woman aged 18 to 75 in good health.

The chain couples TRBV30 to TRBJ2-7; lacking DNA, the TRBD1 call made by TCRdb goes unchecked. This CDR3 is 16 amino acids long. Germline loops: CDR1 GTSNPN, CDR2 SVGIG (reference sequence). CDR3 residues: CAWRLVWDRGSYEQYF.

The CDR3 loop is CASSFSQGQQYF. This rearrangement joins TRBV7-6 to TRBJ2-7; there is no DNA to check the TCRdb D call of TRBD1. This CDR3 is 12 amino acids long. Germline values: CDR1 SGHVS, CDR2 FNYEAQ.

The V and J genes are TRBV13 and TRBJ2-5; TCRdb indicates TRBD2, and absent DNA this call remains unverified. Germline loops: CDR1 PRHDT, CDR2 FYEKMQ (reference sequence). The CDR3 spans 13 residues. The CDR3: CASSSMEVETQYF.

This chain links TRBV19 with TRBJ2-1; TCRdb names TRBD1, which stays unverified in the absence of DNA. CDR1 LNHDA and CDR2 SQIVND come from the germline V gene (reference sequence). The CDR3 runs 13 residues. The CDR3 region is CATNRGLYNEQFF.

This sequence joins TRBV23-1 and TRBJ2-4. TRBV23-1 falls under the ORF class, with uncertain function. The CDR3 is 16 amino acids. The CDR3 here is CASPFACGIAKNIQYF.

The chain uses TRBV27 and TRBJ2-3; without DNA, the TCRdb call of TRBD1 cannot be checked. Germline V gene data show CDR1 as MNHEY and CDR2 as SMNVEV (reference sequence). The CDR3 spans 14 residues. This chain's CDR3 is CASGIAPVADTQYF.

The chain is built from TRBV4-3 and TRBJ1-6; the TCRdb D gene call, TRBD1, has no DNA to confirm it. Germline-derived CDR1 and CDR2 are LGHNA and YSLEER. This CDR3 is 15 amino acids long. This CDR3 is CASSQDWGGDSPLHF.

The V gene is TRBV7-9, the J gene TRBJ2-7; TCRdb gives TRBD1 as the D gene, but with no DNA this cannot be confirmed. From germline, CDR1 is SEHNR and CDR2 FQNEAQ (reference sequence). The CDR3 loop spans 14 amino acids. The CDR3 reads CASSPDSPTYEQYF. Full variable domain (remainder filled in from reference TRBV7-9 and TRBJ2-7): DTGVSQNPRHKITKRGQNVTFRCDPISEHNRLYWYRQTLGQGPEFLTYFQNEAQLEKSRLLSDRFSAERPKGSFSTLEIQRTEQGDSAMYLCASSPDSPTYEQYFGPGTRLTVT.

The chain joins TRBV6-2 or TRBV6-3 to TRBJ2-1; the TCRdb D gene call, TRBD2, has no DNA to confirm it. Germline V gives CDR1 MNHEY, CDR2 SVGEGT. The CDR3 totals 16 residues. The CDR3 here is CASSSGLAGGPSEQFF.

This chain connects TRBV20-1 to TRBJ2-7; the D gene TCRdb calls, TRBD1, cannot be checked with no DNA. The germline V gene has CDR1 DFQATT and CDR2 SNEGSKA (reference sequence). The CDR3 loop spans 13 amino acids. Here the CDR3 reads CSAIPTGAYEQYF.

CDR3 region: CASSHVVLEAGGLDEQFF. The chain has TRBV6-2 or TRBV6-3 and TRBJ2-1; TCRdb proposes TRBD2, but this gene call is untestable without DNA. CDR1 and CDR2 from the germline V gene are MNHEY and SVGEGT. CDR3 length: 18 residues.

The V call is TRBV14, the J call TRBJ2-7. The CDR3 contains 13 residues. Per germline, CDR1 SGHDN and CDR2 FVKESK. The CDR3 sequence is CASSQLTILEQYF.

V and J are TRBV12-3 or TRBV12-4 and TRBJ2-7; checking the TCRdb D call of TRBD1 is not possible without DNA. This CDR3 region has 15 residues. Here the CDR3 reads CASSPQGQDLRGQYF.

This rearrangement joins TRBV19 to TRBJ2-1. CDR1 and CDR2 from the germline V gene are LNHDA and SQIVND (reference sequence). The CDR3 sequence is 16 residues long. CDR3: CASSIDSGRSYNEQFF.

The gene calls are TRBV20-1 and TRBJ2-1; the TCRdb call, TRBD2, lacks DNA for checking. Germline V lookup: CDR1 DFQATT, CDR2 SNEGSKA (reference sequence). The CDR3 runs to 16 residues. CDR3 amino acids: CSASELAGGGHNEQFF.

The genes are TRBV27 and TRBJ1-6; TCRdb selects TRBD1, and the lack of DNA leaves this call unchecked. Germline values: CDR1 MNHEY, CDR2 SMNVEV (reference sequence). The CDR3 loop spans 17 amino acids. This chain's CDR3 is CASSLQGPRAYNSPLHF.

The chain is built from TRBV24-1 and TRBJ2-1; TCRdb names TRBD2, which stays unverified in the absence of DNA. The CDR3 spans 16 residues. CDR1 and CDR2 (germline): KGHDR, SFDVKD. CDR3 loop: CATSGYTSGAWDEQFF.

The chain uses TRBV4-3 and TRBJ2-7; the TCRdb call, TRBD2, lacks DNA for checking. Germline V gene sequence: CDR1 LGHNA, CDR2 YSLEER. The CDR3 is 14 amino acids. CDR3 sequence reads: CASSQDGTSYEQYF.

The rearrangement uses TRBV9 and TRBJ1-1; TCRdb names TRBD1, which stays unverified in the absence of DNA. This CDR3 is 15 amino acids long. Per germline, CDR1 SGDLS and CDR2 YYNGEE. CDR3 residues: CASSVEGASYTEAFF.

The CDR3 spells CASTPLGGGGGELFF. The genes are TRBV6-1 and TRBJ2-2; TCRdb gives TRBD1 as the D gene, but with no DNA this cannot be confirmed. Germline lookup yields CDR1 MNHNS and CDR2 SASEGT. The CDR3 length is 15 residues.

The rearrangement joins TRBV6-5 to TRBJ1-3. The germline gives CDR1 MNHEY, CDR2 SVGAGI. The CDR3 consists of 14 residues. The CDR3 region is CASSSAFSGNTIYF.

The rearrangement links TRBV6-2 or TRBV6-3 to TRBJ2-5; TCRdb selects TRBD2, and the lack of DNA leaves this call unchecked. Germline V gives CDR1 MNHEY, CDR2 SVGEGT. The CDR3 runs to 16 residues. The CDR3 reads CASSGLAGGNQETQYF.

The V call is TRBV7-6, the J call TRBJ2-1; with no DNA, the TCRdb D assignment of TRBD2 cannot be verified. The length of the CDR3 is 15 residues. From germline, CDR1 is SGHVS and CDR2 FNYEAQ. Here the CDR3 reads CASSLAAGGPNEQFF.

The gene calls are TRBV28 and TRBJ2-7; absent DNA, TCRdb's TRBD1 call cannot be checked. The CDR3 consists of 16 residues. Germline loops: CDR1 MDHEN, CDR2 SYDVKM. CDR3 sequence reads: CASIPGSWQDPYEQYF.

This chain connects TRBV6-5 to TRBJ2-1; TCRdb gives TRBD1 as the D gene, but with no DNA this cannot be confirmed. CDR3 size: 18 residues. The germline V gene has CDR1 MNHEY and CDR2 SVGAGI. CDR3: CASSYPPTAGARYNEQFF.

The chain's CDR3 is CASSPYSTPGDTQYF. The chain couples TRBV4-3 to TRBJ2-3. The germline V gene has CDR1 LGHNA and CDR2 YSLEER. CDR3 length equals 15 residues.